This T cell receptor beta chain was sequenced in a study of blood T cells in healthy people across ages (dated by TCRdb to the mid-2010s). General notes on the study: In model experiments, template switching captured roughly one uniquely barcoded TCR beta cDNA molecule for every two T cells. Age-related changes in TCR beta repertoire diversity were measured in the study by deep sequencing normalized with unique cDNA molecular identifiers. Donors were grouped into four age groups: young (average 16 years), middle-aged (roughly 40), aged (over 55) and long-lived (approximately 81). To avoid experimental bias, donors of different ages were distributed randomly across sequencing lanes. Using the same blood draw, the study looked at two additional independent replicas of 1 million unique cDNA reads for two donors, one aged 18 to 30 and the other aged 80 or older. Here is what the overall study found, with its caveats: Compared with the aged group, the long-lived group had more naive CD4+ T cells, fewer expanded clones and increased TCR diversity, suggesting age selection. Because profiling used bulk unsorted PBMCs, naive and antigen-experienced compartments could not be compared conclusively. Donor CMV infection status was unknown, potentially confounding age-related changes in expanded clonotypes. As age increased, observed TCR beta diversity per million T cells dropped in a roughly linear way, and a significant reduction was already evident by age about 40. Observed TCR beta diversity correlated strongly with the percentage of naive T cells measured by flow cytometry. Total diversity estimates from one million sequenced T cells were considered lower bounds and underestimates.

To note about this clonotype: Its binding antigen is unknown. No base quality values were provided; no much bigger clone lies one nucleotide off.

Cut back by 6 bases and 5 bases, the V and J ends lie 13 bases apart. Per the germline V gene, MNHEY is the CDR1 and SVGAGI is the CDR2. There are 13 amino acids in the CDR3, from cysteine to phenylalanine inclusive. The sequence is cut down to CDR3 DNA, 39 bases in frame from base 1. The method was 5' RACE. TCRdb lists the instrument as Illumina HiSeq 2500. A second PCR of about 6 to 11 cycles was performed with a sample-barcoded 5' primer and a J-beta primer mix. A unique molecular identifier was introduced onto each TCR beta cDNA molecule by a template-switch 5' adaptor carrying 12 random nucleotides. Each sample yielded at least 2.5 million CDR3-containing paired-end reads. All of the RNA was converted into first-strand cDNA using the Mint cDNA synthesis kit, with a TRBC-specific oligonucleotide serving as the primer. Following uracil-DNA glycosylase treatment, all cDNA underwent a first 18-cycle PCR with the universal primers M1SS and BC2_uni_R. The authors' pipeline ran thus. For normalization, 1 million high-quality reads, each with a distinct molecular identifier, were randomly selected from each sample. Reads with shared molecular identifiers were discarded instead of being binned into consensus sequences. CDR3 identification, clonotype clustering and error correction used MiTCR with a Q25 quality threshold and the strictest error-elimination algorithm. A nonparametric unseen species model with Euler transformation was used to estimate a lower bound on total TCR beta diversity. In TCRdb, the public reads were trimmed at Q25 with fastp and aligned with MiXCR, with productive beta chains retained. Rows merge per CDR3 protein into single entries with the most common DNA and genes. The V and J calls come from TCRdb's annotation, not from the publication. A total of fewer than 800,000 distinct CDR3 sequences appear in this sample, about 30% of them only once. Of the sample, approximately 15% falls within the top ten clones.

The roughly 37 donors, aged about 6 to 95 years, were systemically healthy Caucasian individuals from Russia. Approximately 10 milliliters of peripheral blood were collected from each donor into EDTA-treated Vacutainer tubes. PBMCs were isolated by Ficoll-Paque density-gradient centrifugation, with at least 6.5 million obtained per sample. Trizol reagent was used to extract total RNA from PBMCs, with at least 5.5 micrograms per sample. Naive CD45RAhigh/CD27high T cell percentages were measured by flow cytometry on a PBMC aliquot from every donor. Sequenced material: blood. The V gene is TRBV6-5 and the J gene is TRBJ2-5, with the D gene too uncertain to name. This clonotype was sampled from a woman older than 75 in good health. Donor details come from another sample of the same person, matched by shared clones. The sequenced DNA: TGTGCCAGCAGAGACTTCGGTGGGGAGACCCAGTACTTC. This is translated as CASRDFGGETQYF.